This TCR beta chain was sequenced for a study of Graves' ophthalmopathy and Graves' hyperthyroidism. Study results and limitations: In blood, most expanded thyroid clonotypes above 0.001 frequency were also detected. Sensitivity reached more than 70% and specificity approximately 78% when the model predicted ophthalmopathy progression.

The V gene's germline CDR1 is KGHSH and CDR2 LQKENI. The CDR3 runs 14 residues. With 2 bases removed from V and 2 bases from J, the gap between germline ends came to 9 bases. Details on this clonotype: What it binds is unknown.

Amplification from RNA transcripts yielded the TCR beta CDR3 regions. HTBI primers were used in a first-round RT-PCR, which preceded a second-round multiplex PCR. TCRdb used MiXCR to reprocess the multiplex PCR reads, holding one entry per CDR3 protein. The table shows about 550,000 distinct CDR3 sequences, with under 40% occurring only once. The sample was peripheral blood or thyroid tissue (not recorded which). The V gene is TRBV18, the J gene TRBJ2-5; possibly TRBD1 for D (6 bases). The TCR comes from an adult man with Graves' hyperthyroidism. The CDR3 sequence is CASSPTGKQETQYF. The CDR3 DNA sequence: TGTGCCAGCTCACCAACAGGGAAACAAGAGACCCAGTACTTC.